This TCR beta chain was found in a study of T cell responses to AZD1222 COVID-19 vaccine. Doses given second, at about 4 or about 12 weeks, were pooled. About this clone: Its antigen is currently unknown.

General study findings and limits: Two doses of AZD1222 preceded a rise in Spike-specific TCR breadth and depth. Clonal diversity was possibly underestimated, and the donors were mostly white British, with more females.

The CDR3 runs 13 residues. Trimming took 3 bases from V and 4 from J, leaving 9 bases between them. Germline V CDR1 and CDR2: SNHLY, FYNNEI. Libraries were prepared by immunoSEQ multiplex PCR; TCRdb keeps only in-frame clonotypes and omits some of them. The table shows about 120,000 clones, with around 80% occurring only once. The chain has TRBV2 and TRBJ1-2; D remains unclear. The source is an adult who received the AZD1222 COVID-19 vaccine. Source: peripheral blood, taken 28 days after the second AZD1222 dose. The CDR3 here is CASSEIPSYGYTF. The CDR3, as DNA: TGTGCCAGCAGTGAGATACCGAGCTATGGCTACACCTTC.